This T cell receptor (beta chain) was recorded in a study of T cells in Graves' hyperthyroidism and ophthalmopathy. General study points: Separation of ophthalmopathy from stable hyperthyroidism was achieved by a 13 V-J model. Also found in blood were most expanded thyroid clonotypes above 0.001.

Note on this clonotype: Its antigen is currently unknown.

Diagnostic assessment was based on clinical symptoms, serum thyroxine and TRAb, thyroid ultrasound and orbital computed tomography. Amplified TCR beta CDR3 regions came from RNA transcripts. The HTBI primer set served for first-round RT-PCR of the TCR CDR3. TCRdb called the multiplex PCR reads again in MiXCR, with one record for every CDR3 protein. The table shows about 480,000 distinct CDR3 sequences, with about 20% occurring only once. Material: blood. The receptor comes from a woman in her 70s with Graves' ophthalmopathy.

The CDR3 DNA follows: TGTGCCAGCAGTCCTTCAGGCTACGGTGAAAAACTGTTTTTT. It is translated as CASSPSGYGEKLFF. The chain employs TRBV6-2 or TRBV6-3 and TRBJ1-4; D is undetermined. The V gene's germline CDR1 is MNHEY and CDR2 SVGEGT. V shed 5 bases and J shed 7 bases, with 14 bases lying between them. This CDR3 has 14 residues.